These 32 T cell receptor beta chains were all obtained from the same sample, sequenced in a study of blood T cell repertoires in COVID-19. Generated by immunoSEQ multiplex PCR, the TCRdb table keeps only in-frame clones and is missing some. The table shows 100,000 to 140,000 clones, with almost 85% occurring only once. Material for sequencing was peripheral blood. Every receptor here comes from a human donor in a cohort sampled during active COVID-19.

The sample holds a few counts of this clone. This sample also contains other DNA sequences that code for the same CDR3. This chain links TRBV5-1 with TRBJ2-6; D is uncertain. This CDR3 contains 15 residues. Germline V gives CDR1 SGHRS, CDR2 YFSETQ. V was cut by 0 bases and J by 0 bases, with 4 bases left in between. The CDR3 coding sequence is TGCGCCAGCAGCTTGGACGGCTCTGGGGCCAACGTCCTGACTTTC. Its translation: CASSLDGSGANVLTF.

The chain employs TRBV29-1 and TRBJ2-3, with TRBD1 matching over 9 bases. Trimming took 7 bases from V and 3 from J; bases not matched to a gene: 2. Germline V lookup: CDR1 SQVTM, CDR2 ANQGSEA. The CDR3 covers 12 residues. The chain's CDR3 is CSAGQGTDTQYF. CDR3 in DNA: TGCAGCGCGGGACAGGGTACAGATACGCAGTATTTT.

The chain carries TRBV2 and TRBJ2-3; 7 bases agree with TRBD2. The CDR3 runs 14 residues. Germline-derived CDR1 and CDR2 are SNHLY and FYNNEI. The ends lost 5 bases at V and 7 bases at J; junction bases unmatched: 9. This CDR3 reads CASSPRTSGYTQYF. CDR3 bases: TGTGCCAGCAGTCCGCGGACTAGTGGATATACGCAGTATTTT.

CDR3 sequence (DNA): TGCGCCAGCAGCCAAGCCGTTTACTACGAGCAGTACTTC. Translating gives CASSQAVYYEQYF. The genes are TRBV4-1 and TRBJ2-7; no clear D gene. The CDR3 is 13 residues long. V lost 1 base and J lost 3, with 7 bases in between. From germline, CDR1 is MGHRA and CDR2 YSYEKL.

The chain uses TRBV3-1 (or the pseudogene TRBV3-2) and TRBJ1-2, with a tentative D call TRBD1 (5 bases). Germline V gene data show CDR1 as LGHDT and CDR2 as YNNKEL (reference sequence). The V end lost 0 bases, the J end lost 4 bases, and 6 bases lay between the germline ends. This CDR3 is 13 amino acids long. The CDR3 coding sequence is TGTGCCAGCAGCCAAGAGGGGCCCTATGGCTACACCTTC. It yields the protein CASSQEGPYGYTF.

This clone was observed once. V usage is TRBV6-6 and J usage is TRBJ1-4; a possible D gene is TRBD1 (5 bases). The V end lost 3 bases, the J end lost 12 bases, and 14 bases lay between the germline ends. This CDR3 has 13 residues. Per germline, CDR1 MNHNY and CDR2 SVGAGI (reference sequence). The DNA of the CDR3 is TGTGCCAGCAGTTATTACTCAGGGCGAGAACTGTTTTTT. Its protein product is CASSYYSGRELFF.

The chain couples TRBV28 to TRBJ2-1; 7 bases fit TRBD1. This CDR3 region has 15 residues. Germline V CDR1 and CDR2: MDHEN, SYDVKM. The junction had 11 bases not matched to a gene; V was cut back by 4 bases and J by 8 bases. The chain's CDR3 is CASSSTGVDRDEQFF. The CDR3 region has the DNA TGTGCCAGCAGTTCTACAGGGGTGGATCGTGATGAGCAGTTCTTC.

The chain links TRBV7-6 to TRBJ2-7; D might be TRBD2 (5 bases). CDR1 is SGHVS and CDR2 is FNYEAQ in the germline V gene. V was trimmed by 5 bases and J by 9 bases, leaving 26 bases between them. The CDR3 is 16 amino acids. CDR3 residues: CASSEGSTSTNTWQYF. The CDR3 DNA is TGTGCCAGCAGCGAGGGATCTACCTCTACGAATACCTGGCAGTACTTC.

The rearrangement uses TRBV2 and TRBJ2-5, with D tentatively TRBD1 (6 bases). This CDR3 contains 12 residues. Germline V gene data show CDR1 as SNHLY and CDR2 as FYNNEI. Trimming took 6 bases from V and 4 from J, leaving 9 bases between them. The chain's CDR3 is CASRRQVETQYF. CDR3 nucleotides: TGTGCCAGCAGGCGACAGGTAGAGACCCAGTACTTC.

This chain uses TRBV6-1 with TRBJ2-6, with D maybe TRBD1 (6 bases). Germline V CDR1 and CDR2: MNHNS, SASEGT. V lost 2 bases, J lost 0 bases, and 14 bases lay in between. The CDR3 is made up of 18 amino acids. CDR3 amino acids: CASSERVGQNSGANVLTF. The DNA for the CDR3 is TGTGCCAGCAGTGAACGCGTGGGACAAAACTCTGGGGCCAACGTCCTGACTTTC.

Details on this clone: Sequence at one end of the junction differs from germline and may be a read error. The chain carries TRBV5-6 and TRBJ1-2; D not resolved. Per the germline V gene, CDR1 is SGHDT and CDR2 is YYEEEE. The CDR3 covers 13 residues. CDR3 residues: CASSFGEGYDYTF. The CDR3 DNA is TGTGCCAGCAGCTTCGGTGAGGGCTATGACTACACCTTC.

The chain joins TRBV12-3 or TRBV12-4 to TRBJ2-2, with a possible D match to TRBD2 (5 bases). With 8 bases removed from V and 6 bases from J, the gap between germline ends came to 10 bases. The CDR3 sequence is 12 residues long. The CDR3 protein is CASRGVSGELFF. DNA for the CDR3: TGTGCCAGCCGGGGTGTTTCCGGGGAGCTGTTTTTT.

The chain joins TRBV28 to TRBJ2-6, with 8 bases aligning to TRBD1. The V gene end was trimmed by 2 bases and the J gene end by 0 bases; junction bases not matched to a gene: 6. The CDR3 extends over 18 amino acids. Germline-derived CDR1 and CDR2 are MDHEN and SYDVKM. The CDR3 DNA reads TGTGCCAGCAGTTTACGACAGGGGCTGAACTCTGGGGCCAACGTCCTGACTTTC. Amino acids: CASSLRQGLNSGANVLTF.

The chain carries TRBV5-1 and TRBJ1-1; a weak D match, TRBD1 (5 bases). The ends were cut back, 0 bases at V and 3 bases at J, with 9 bases in the middle. CDR1 and CDR2 (germline): SGHRS, YFSETQ. The CDR3 consists of 14 residues. The CDR3 loop reads CASSLEVGDTEAFF. CDR3 in DNA: TGCGCCAGCAGCTTGGAGGTAGGGGACACTGAAGCTTTCTTT. The whole variable domain, remainder taken from reference TRBV5-1 and TRBJ1-1, is KAGVTQTPRYLIKTRGQQVTLSCSPISGHRSVSWYQQTPGQGLQFLFEYFSETQRNKGNFPGRFSGRQFSNSRSEMNVSTLELGDSALYLCASSLEVGDTEAFFGQGTRLTVV.

The chain carries TRBV12-5 and TRBJ2-7; 7 bases agree with TRBD1. The CDR3 consists of 16 residues. Germline V gene sequence: CDR1 LGHNT, CDR2 FRNRAP. J was trimmed by 3 bases and V by 2 bases; bases with no gene match: 10. The CDR3 protein is CASGLYGQANSYEQYV. The CDR3 DNA reads TGTGCTAGTGGTTTGTATGGACAGGCGAATAGCTACGAGCAGTACGTC.

The table lists this clone with a few counts. The chain employs TRBV5-1 and TRBJ2-3, with D possibly matching TRBD2 (5 bases). The CDR3 totals 13 residues. Germline V gene sequence: CDR1 SGHRS, CDR2 YFSETQ. V lost 2 bases and J 1 base, leaving 5 bases between the germline ends. The CDR3 loop is CASSFGGTDTQYF. The CDR3 DNA reads TGCGCCAGCAGCTTCGGGGGCACAGATACGCAGTATTTT.

This clone came up once. V gene TRBV18 combines with J gene TRBJ2-1; TRBD1 might be the D (6 bases). The CDR3 contains 14 residues. Germline lookup yields CDR1 KGHSH and CDR2 LQKENI. V lost 0 bases and J 10 bases, leaving 13 bases between the germline ends. CDR3 coding DNA: TGTGCCAGCTCACCACCCCATAGAGACAGGGAGCAGTTCTTC. Encoded protein: CASSPPHRDREQFF.

This clone was observed once. The chain carries TRBV6-2 or TRBV6-3 and TRBJ2-3; the D is unclear. The CDR3 is made up of 14 amino acids. Germline assignment: CDR1 MNHEY and CDR2 SVGEGT. The ends were cut back, 2 bases at V and 3 bases at J, with 9 bases in the middle. CDR3 in DNA: TGTGCCAGCAGTTACAGCCAGGAAACAGATACGCAGTATTTT. This codes for CASSYSQETDTQYF.

The rearrangement links TRBV4-3 to TRBJ2-5; TRBD2 matches at 11 bases. There are 17 residues in the CDR3. Germline V gene data show CDR1 as LGHNA and CDR2 as YSLEER. J lost 4 bases, V lost 0 bases, and 7 bases had no gene match. The CDR3 sequence: CASSQDPLTSGTETQYF. In DNA form, the CDR3 reads TGCGCCAGCAGCCAAGACCCTCTGACTAGCGGGACAGAGACCCAGTACTTC.

The J gene is TRBJ2-1, the V gene TRBV19; 8 bases map to TRBD2. The V gene end was trimmed by 6 bases and the J gene end by 0 bases; junction bases not matched to a gene: 7. The CDR3 totals 16 residues. Germline CDR1 LNHDA, CDR2 SQIVND (reference sequence). The CDR3, as DNA: TGTGCCAGTAGGGAACTAGCGGCTAGCTCCTACAATGAGCAGTTCTTC. Encoded protein: CASRELAASSYNEQFF.

The genes are TRBV10-1 and TRBJ1-2; TRBD1 might be the D (6 bases). This CDR3 spans 15 amino acids. Germline V gives CDR1 WNHNN, CDR2 SYGVQD (reference sequence). The V end was cut by 0 bases, the J end by 4 bases, with 12 bases between. The CDR3 loop reads CASSESRDNSYGYTF. The CDR3 DNA is TGCGCCAGCAGTGAGTCCCGGGACAATTCCTATGGCTACACCTTC.

The rearrangement uses TRBV7-3 and TRBJ2-7; 12 bases map to TRBD1. This CDR3 is built from 19 residues. Germline V lookup: CDR1 SGHTA, CDR2 FQGTGA. After removal of 0 bases from V and 6 bases from J, the junction contained 15 bases not matched to a gene. CDR3 nucleotides: TGTGCCAGCAGCTTAACGGGGGTTGCGGGACAGGGGGCGACTGGCGAGCAGTACGTC. Translating gives CASSLTGVAGQGATGEQYV.

This chain uses TRBV6-2 or TRBV6-3 with TRBJ1-2, with D tentatively TRBD1 (6 bases). Germline V gene sequence: CDR1 MNHEY, CDR2 SVGEGT. Trimming took 2 bases from V and 5 from J, leaving 15 bases between them. CDR3 length: 15 amino acids. Written as DNA, the CDR3 is TGTGCCAGCAGTTACAATTTGGACAGTGCTTATGGCTACACCTTC. Encoded protein: CASSYNLDSAYGYTF.

The chain couples TRBV7-3 to TRBJ2-2; 10 bases match TRBD2. The trim removed 6 bases at V and 7 bases at J, leaving 5 bases unmatched. The CDR3 loop spans 14 amino acids. Germline V gene lookup returns CDR1 SGHTA and CDR2 FQGTGA. The CDR3 is CASRIAGGVGELFF. The CDR3, as DNA: TGTGCCAGCAGGATAGCGGGAGGTGTCGGGGAGCTGTTTTTT. Based on the CDR3 plus reference TRBV7-3 and TRBJ2-2, the full variable domain is GAGVSQTPSNKVTEKGKYVELRCDPISGHTALYWYRQSLGQGPEFLIYFQGTGAADDSGLPNDRFFAVRPEGSVSTLKIQRTERGDSAVYLCASRIAGGVGELFFGEGSRLTVL.

V gene TRBV10-3 combines with J gene TRBJ1-2, with unresolved D. The CDR3 spans 14 residues. Trimming stripped 5 bases from V and 8 bases from J, with 18 bases between. Germline V gives CDR1 ENHRY, CDR2 SYGVKD. CDR3 region: CAISSGLEAGGYTF. Written as DNA, the CDR3 is TGTGCCATCAGTTCGGGATTGGAGGCTGGGGGCTACACCTTC.

This chain uses TRBV2 with TRBJ2-1; TRBD1 matches at 7 bases. The CDR3 is 14 amino acids. Germline CDR1 is SNHLY and CDR2 is FYNNEI. V was clipped by 4 bases and J by 6 bases; unmatched bases: 6. This chain's CDR3 is CASSVEGAVNEQFF. CDR3 DNA sequence: TGTGCCAGCAGTGTCGAGGGGGCGGTCAATGAGCAGTTCTTC.

The chain couples TRBV14 to TRBJ2-7; the D gene is possibly TRBD1 (5 bases). CDR1 and CDR2 from the germline V gene are SGHDN and FVKESK. V lost 0 bases and J 6 bases, leaving 18 bases between the germline ends. CDR3 length: 16 amino acids. The CDR3 region is CASSQEMGQGKGEQYF. CDR3 in DNA: TGTGCCAGCAGCCAAGAGATGGGGCAGGGAAAGGGCGAGCAGTACTTC.

This sequence joins TRBV3-1 (or the pseudogene TRBV3-2) and TRBJ1-1, with D perhaps TRBD1 (6 bases). Germline V gene lookup returns CDR1 LGHDT and CDR2 YNNKEL (reference sequence). The CDR3 loop spans 14 amino acids. V lost 5 bases and J 3 bases, leaving 13 bases between the germline ends. The CDR3 DNA reads as TGTGCCAGCAGCTTAGCAGGGGCGGACACTGAAGCTTTCTTT. Amino acids: CASSLAGADTEAFF.

V and J are TRBV19 and TRBJ1-2, with D tentatively TRBD1 (5 bases). The CDR3 covers 12 residues. From germline, CDR1 is LNHDA and CDR2 SQIVND (reference sequence). Trimming removed 6 bases at V and 2 bases at J, with 7 bases between. The CDR3 sequence is CASSRQNYGYTF. In DNA, the CDR3 is TGTGCCAGTAGCCGACAGAACTATGGCTACACCTTC.

The chain links TRBV9 to TRBJ1-2; D perhaps matches TRBD1 (6 bases). CDR3 length: 12 residues. Germline V gene lookup returns CDR1 SGDLS and CDR2 YYNGEE. V lost 3 bases, J lost 5 bases, and 8 bases lay in between. CDR3 sequence: CASSGTEYGYTF. In DNA, the CDR3 is TGTGCCAGCAGCGGGACAGAATATGGCTACACCTTC.

This chain connects TRBV7-6 to TRBJ2-7; TRBD2 aligns across 10 bases. The CDR3 covers 14 residues. The germline V gene encodes CDR1 SGHVS and CDR2 FNYEAQ. Trimming took 5 bases from V and 5 from J; bases not matched to a gene: 6. The CDR3 here is CASSPLGTSDEQYV. CDR3 coding DNA: TGTGCCAGCAGCCCCCTGGGGACTAGCGACGAGCAGTACGTC.

This clone was counted between two and nine times. V and J are TRBV28 and TRBJ1-4, with TRBD1 matching 7 bases. The CDR3 runs to 13 residues. The V gene end was trimmed by 7 bases and the J gene end by 14 bases; junction bases not matched to a gene: 13. Germline CDR1 and CDR2: MDHEN and SYDVKM. The CDR3 is CASNSEGGRGLFF. The CDR3 DNA follows: TGTGCCAGCAACTCCGAAGGGGGCAGGGGGCTGTTTTTT.